Below, 28 T cell receptor beta chains from the same sample are listed, as sequenced in a study of blood T cell repertoires in COVID-19. Assay: immunoSEQ multiplex PCR; the TCRdb copy retains only in-frame clones and omits some. The sample contains roughly 150,000 clones, roughly 72% of which appear only once. The specimen sequenced was peripheral blood. These receptors were taken from a woman of 80 years or more with acute or convalescent COVID-19.

The chain has TRBV6-1 and TRBJ2-7; 8 bases map to TRBD2. CDR1 and CDR2 (germline): MNHNS, SASEGT. Unmatched junction bases numbered 6, after V lost 2 bases and J lost 3 bases. The CDR3 has 15 residues. CDR3 in amino acids: CASSEFAGGRYEQYF. In DNA, the CDR3 is TGTGCCAGCAGTGAATTTGCGGGAGGCCGCTACGAGCAGTACTTC.

This chain connects TRBV2 to TRBJ2-5; 8 nucleotides agree with TRBD2. The CDR3 is made up of 13 amino acids. Unmatched junction bases numbered 5, after V lost 6 bases and J lost 5 bases. The V gene's germline CDR1 is SNHLY and CDR2 FYNNEI. The CDR3, as DNA: TGTGCCAGCAGGGGATTAGCGGGGGAGACCCAGTACTTC. Its translation: CASRGLAGETQYF.

This chain uses TRBV7-9 with TRBJ2-7; 10 nucleotides agree with TRBD2. The V segment lost 5 bases and the J segment 0 bases; nucleotides outside the gene matches: 7. Germline CDR1 and CDR2: SEHNR and FQNEAQ (reference sequence). The length of the CDR3 is 16 residues. CDR3 bases: TGTGCCAGCAGCCCTTGGGGGACTAGCGCCTCCTACGAGCAGTACTTC. Its translation is CASSPWGTSASYEQYF.

The gene calls are TRBV6-2 or TRBV6-3 and TRBJ2-5; D is perhaps TRBD2 (5 bases). The CDR3 is made up of 13 amino acids. From germline, CDR1 is MNHEY and CDR2 SVGEGT. Trimming pared 5 bases from V and 5 bases from J, leaving 12 bases between. CDR3 sequence (DNA): TGTGCCAGCAGTCCCTCGGGGTTCGAGACCCAGTACTTC. Protein: CASSPSGFETQYF.

V gene TRBV6-5 combines with J gene TRBJ1-5, with D maybe TRBD1 (5 bases). The CDR3 has 13 amino acids. V shed 9 bases and J shed 8 bases, with 17 bases lying between them. Germline V CDR1 and CDR2: MNHEY, SVGAGI. The CDR3 coding sequence is TGTGCCAGTTCAGGGTGGCAGCGCGAGCCCCAGCATTTT. Its translation: CASSGWQREPQHF.

This clone was detected a few times. The chain combines TRBV29-1 with TRBJ1-5, with 9 bases identical to TRBD1. J gave up 4 bases and V 5 bases, and 3 bases lay outside the gene matches. The CDR3 is 13 residues long. Per germline, CDR1 SQVTM and CDR2 ANQGSEA. In nucleotides, the CDR3 is TGCAGCGTTCAACAGGGGGCAAATCAGCCCCAGCATTTT. This encodes CSVQQGANQPQHF. Variable domain in full (rest from reference TRBV29-1 and TRBJ1-5): SAVISQKPSRDICQRGTSLTIQCQVDSQVTMMFWYRQQPGQSLTLIATANQGSEATYESGFVIDKFPISRPNLTFSTLTVSNMSPEDSSIYLCSVQQGANQPQHFGDGTRLSIL.

This chain joins TRBV6-5 and TRBJ1-2; 8 bases are shared with TRBD1. J lost 0 bases, V lost 7 bases, and 1 base had no gene match. Germline lookup yields CDR1 MNHEY and CDR2 SVGAGI. The CDR3 is 13 amino acids. The CDR3 sequence: CASTDRANYGYTF. CDR3 DNA: TGTGCCAGCACGGACAGGGCTAACTATGGCTACACCTTC.

This clone was seen a handful of times. The rearrangement links TRBV7-3 to TRBJ2-1, with 9 bases that match TRBD2. This CDR3 region has 16 residues. V shed 2 bases, J shed 7 bases, and the junction held 9 bases outside the gene matches. Per germline, CDR1 SGHTA and CDR2 FQGTGA. Here the CDR3 reads CASSLRGLAFGNEQFF. The CDR3 DNA reads as TGTGCCAGCAGCTTACGGGGACTAGCTTTTGGGAATGAGCAGTTCTTC.

V is TRBV30 and J is TRBJ1-3, with D uncertain. V gave up 0 bases and J gave up 1 base, with 4 bases separating them. The CDR3 sequence is 13 residues long. Germline V gives CDR1 GTSNPN, CDR2 SVGIG (reference sequence). The CDR3 spells CAWSVSSGNTIYF. The CDR3 DNA follows: TGTGCCTGGAGTGTATCTTCTGGAAACACCATATATTTT. The complete variable domain, with remaining parts taken from reference TRBV30 and TRBJ1-3, reads SQTIHQWPATLVQPVGSPLSLECTVEGTSNPNLYWYRQAAGRGLQLLFYSVGIGQISSEVPQNLSASRPQDRQFILSSKKLLLSDSGFYLCAWSVSSGNTIYFGEGSWLTVV.

The rearrangement uses TRBV6-1 and TRBJ2-7, with a possible D match to TRBD1 (5 bases). Trimming cost V 3 bases and J 6 bases, with 12 bases left between them. Germline assignment: CDR1 MNHNS and CDR2 SASEGT. CDR3 length: 13 residues. CDR3 nucleotide sequence: TGTGCCAGCAGTGAGGGTCAGGGCCTCGAGCAGTACTTC. Encoded protein: CASSEGQGLEQYF.

This sequence joins TRBV6-5 and TRBJ1-3; D might be TRBD1 (5 bases). Germline lookup yields CDR1 MNHEY and CDR2 SVGAGI. The CDR3 is 15 amino acids. The V gene lost 4 bases and the J gene lost 1 base, with 11 bases spanning the gap. This CDR3 reads CASSLQVGSGNTIYF. CDR3 bases: TGTGCCAGCAGTTTACAGGTCGGGTCTGGAAACACCATATATTTT.

This chain joins TRBV7-8 and TRBJ2-1; possible D gene TRBD1, 5 bases. Germline lookup yields CDR1 SGHVS and CDR2 FQNEAQ. V lost 3 bases to trimming and J lost 9 bases, with 9 bases between them. The CDR3 extends over 12 amino acids. The CDR3 DNA reads TGTGCCAGCAGCTTCCAGGGTGGTGAGCAGTTCTTC. Encoded protein: CASSFQGGEQFF.

This clone was seen more than once but under ten times. The chain uses TRBV24-1 and TRBJ2-3, with 7 positions matching TRBD2. V was pared by 5 bases and J by 0 bases, with 10 bases of the junction left unmatched. Germline CDR1 KGHDR, CDR2 SFDVKD. CDR3 size: 17 residues. This chain's CDR3 is CATSGSSGEVSTDTQYF. The CDR3 DNA is TGTGCCACCAGTGGGTCTAGCGGCGAAGTTAGCACAGATACGCAGTATTTT.

The genes are TRBV5-1 and TRBJ1-1; 10 bases match TRBD1. CDR1 is SGHRS, CDR2 YFSETQ, per germline. J gave up 0 bases and V 6 bases, and 8 bases lay outside the gene matches. CDR3 size: 16 residues. CDR3 nucleotide sequence: TGCGCCAGCACCCGGACAGGGGGGCAGGTGAACACTGAAGCTTTCTTT. This codes for CASTRTGGQVNTEAFF.

The rearrangement joins TRBV6-5 to TRBJ1-2; D is possibly TRBD1 (5 bases). V lost 0 bases, J lost 3 bases, and 11 bases lay in between. From germline, CDR1 is MNHEY and CDR2 SVGAGI. The CDR3 totals 15 residues. The CDR3 loop is CASSYSIGAHYGYTF. CDR3 nucleotides: TGTGCCAGCAGTTACTCGATAGGGGCCCACTATGGCTACACCTTC.

The gene calls are TRBV18 and TRBJ2-1; perhaps TRBD1 as D (5 bases). The length of the CDR3 is 14 residues. CDR1 is KGHSH and CDR2 is LQKENI in the germline V gene. Trimming removed 1 base at V and 4 bases at J, with 8 bases between. The CDR3: CASSPLRQYNEQFF. The CDR3 DNA sequence: TGTGCCAGCTCACCACTCCGACAGTACAATGAGCAGTTCTTC.

J is TRBJ1-2 and V is TRBV29-1; D possibly corresponds to TRBD1 (5 bases). The CDR3 sequence is 14 residues long. CDR1 and CDR2 (germline): SQVTM, ANQGSEA. V was trimmed by 2 bases and J by 1 base, leaving 11 bases between them. CDR3 sequence: CSVERPGNNYGYTF. The CDR3, as DNA: TGCAGCGTTGAAAGGCCAGGGAATAACTATGGCTACACCTTC.

V usage is TRBV2 and J usage is TRBJ1-6; weak D call: TRBD1 (6 bases). The V gene lost 6 bases and the J gene lost 10 bases, with 19 bases spanning the gap. Germline CDR1 is SNHLY and CDR2 is FYNNEI. This CDR3 comprises 15 residues. CDR3 DNA sequence: TGTGCCAGCAGCCCGGGACAAAGTTTGGCCTCACCCCTCCACTTT. Its translation is CASSPGQSLASPLHF.

This clone was picked up a small number of times. The chain uses TRBV18 and TRBJ2-7; 8 bases line up with TRBD1. The V segment lost 3 bases and the J segment 5 bases; nucleotides outside the gene matches: 0. CDR1 is KGHSH and CDR2 is LQKENI in the germline V gene. This CDR3 comprises 12 residues. The CDR3 here is CASSPDRDEQYF. In DNA, the CDR3 is TGTGCCAGCTCACCGGACAGGGACGAGCAGTACTTC.

V gene TRBV27 combines with J gene TRBJ2-7; no clear D gene. The CDR3 extends over 11 amino acids. The V gene's germline CDR1 is MNHEY and CDR2 SMNVEV (reference sequence). V dropped 7 bases and J dropped 7 bases, with 11 bases sitting between them. CDR3 residues: CASTLVCEQYF. The CDR3 bases are TGTGCCAGCACTCTTGTCTGTGAGCAGTACTTC.

The chain uses TRBV7-2 and TRBJ2-3, with D possibly matching TRBD2 (5 bases). This CDR3 is built from 16 residues. The V gene's germline CDR1 is SGHTA and CDR2 FQGNSA. Trimming stripped 3 bases from V and 1 base from J, with 14 bases between. The CDR3 DNA reads as TGTGCCAGCAGCTTTACCCGGGGAGCCGGCACAGATACGCAGTATTTT. Translated, it gives CASSFTRGAGTDTQYF. The whole variable domain, filled in from reference TRBV7-2 and TRBJ2-3, reads GAGVSQSPSNKVTEKGKDVELRCDPISGHTALYWYRQSLGQGLEFLIYFQGNSAPDKSGLPSDRFSAERTGGSVSTLTIQRTQQEDSAVYLCASSFTRGAGTDTQYFGPGTRLTVL.

This chain connects TRBV6-5 to TRBJ1-1, with D possibly being TRBD1 (5 bases). The CDR3 loop spans 13 amino acids. V lost 7 bases and J lost 5, with 14 bases in between. Germline CDR1 and CDR2: MNHEY and SVGAGI. CDR3 in DNA: TGTGCCAGCATGAGGGAGGGGAGGACTGAAGCTTTCTTT. Encoded protein: CASMREGRTEAFF.

This clone was recorded once. The chain couples TRBV19 to TRBJ1-2; the D is unclear. The CDR3 contains 14 residues. Germline V gene lookup returns CDR1 LNHDA and CDR2 SQIVND (reference sequence). V dropped 0 bases and J dropped 7 bases, with 12 bases sitting between them. For the CDR3, the DNA is TGTGCCAGTAGTATAGATCAACGGTATTCTGGCTACACCTTC. Amino acids: CASSIDQRYSGYTF. Looking up the rest from reference TRBV19 and TRBJ1-2 gives the full variable domain: DGGITQSPKYLFRKEGQNVTLSCEQNLNHDAMYWYRQDPGQGLRLIYYSQIVNDFQKGDIAEGYSVSREKKESFPLTVTSAQKNPTAFYLCASSIDQRYSGYTFGSGTRLTVV.

The chain has TRBV27 and TRBJ1-1; D remains ambiguous. The germline CDR1 and CDR2 sequences are MNHEY and SMNVEV (reference sequence). Trimming took off 5 bases at V and 4 bases at J, with 11 bases between the two ends. This CDR3 has 13 residues. The CDR3 is CASSHEGGTEAFF. The CDR3 DNA follows: TGTGCCAGCAGTCATGAGGGCGGCACTGAAGCTTTCTTT.

The gene calls are TRBV6-5 and TRBJ1-6; 9 nucleotides line up with TRBD1. Germline-derived CDR1 and CDR2 are MNHEY and SVGAGI. V trimming: 4 bases; J trimming: 10 bases; junction bases outside the gene matches: 5. The CDR3 is 14 residues long. CDR3 residues: CASSSGTGRSPLHF. In DNA form, the CDR3 reads TGTGCCAGCAGTTCCGGGACAGGGAGATCACCCCTCCACTTT.

The chain combines TRBV2 with TRBJ2-7; possibly TRBD2 for D (6 bases). The CDR3 is 14 residues long. Germline V lookup: CDR1 SNHLY, CDR2 FYNNEI. The V end was cut by 6 bases, the J end by 0 bases, with 12 bases between. Here the CDR3 reads CASRRVTSSYEQYF. The CDR3 DNA is TGTGCCAGCAGGAGGGTGACTAGCTCCTACGAGCAGTACTTC.

The V and J genes are TRBV3-1 (or the pseudogene TRBV3-2) and TRBJ1-2; D call uncertain. Looked up from germline, CDR1 is LGHDT and CDR2 is YNNKEL (reference sequence). V gave up 2 bases and J gave up 8 bases, with 6 bases separating them. The CDR3 loop spans 11 amino acids. This CDR3 is CASSQRGGYTF. CDR3 nucleotides: TGTGCCAGCAGCCAACGAGGCGGCTACACCTTC.

The chain employs TRBV10-3 and TRBJ2-7, with 8 positions matching TRBD2. Germline CDR1 ENHRY, CDR2 SYGVKD. The CDR3 covers 15 residues. The V and J ends lost 4 bases and 4 bases, in that order; junction bases with no gene match: 9. This CDR3 reads CAISGSPGTSYEQYF. The DNA of the CDR3 is TGTGCCATCAGTGGGTCCCCCGGGACTAGTTACGAGCAGTACTTC.